This passage covers 17 T cell receptor beta chains from one sample sequenced in a study of cytomegalovirus exposure and HLA in healthy donors. The primer mix had 60 Vbeta and 13 Jbeta primers. The repertoire was sequenced with immunoSEQ multiplex PCR; TCRdb's copy has only in-frame clones and lacks some. The repertoire includes 150,000 to 200,000 clones, roughly two thirds of them detected once, and 2.5% to 3% sits in the top ten. The sequenced sample was PBMCs. The receptors were gathered from a woman aged 40-49 years in good health and CMV-seropositive.

This clone was seen a handful of times. The J gene is TRBJ1-1, the V gene TRBV9; weak D call: TRBD1 (6 bases). Germline CDR1 is SGDLS and CDR2 is YYNGEE. The CDR3 spans 15 residues. V was pared by 3 bases and J by 2 bases, with 14 bases between. The CDR3 region has the DNA TGTGCCAGCAGCGCACAATTACAGGGTAACACTGAAGCTTTCTTT. This sequence encodes CASSAQLQGNTEAFF.

V and J are TRBV6-5 and TRBJ2-5, with 12 nucleotides matching TRBD1. CDR1 is MNHEY and CDR2 is SVGAGI in the germline V gene. CDR3 length: 16 residues. The ends lost 3 bases at V and 4 bases at J; junction bases unmatched: 6. The CDR3 reads CASSYTGTGGRETQYF. In nucleotides, the CDR3 is TGTGCCAGCAGTTATACTGGGACAGGGGGCAGAGAGACCCAGTACTTC.

V gene TRBV5-1 combines with J gene TRBJ1-2; TRBD1 matches 8 bases. The CDR3 runs to 12 residues. Germline CDR1 is SGHRS and CDR2 is YFSETQ. The V and J ends lost 4 bases and 8 bases, in that order; junction bases with no gene match: 4. The CDR3 DNA is TGCGCCAGCAGCCAAGACAGGGGAGGCTACACCTTC. It is translated as CASSQDRGGYTF.

The chain combines TRBV6-5 with TRBJ1-2; TRBD1 is a possible D gene (5 bases). V shed 6 bases and J shed 5 bases, with 19 bases lying between them. The CDR3 spans 15 residues. The germline CDR1 and CDR2 sequences are MNHEY and SVGAGI. The CDR3 spells CASSPTAVRGYGYTF. DNA of the CDR3: TGTGCCAGCAGCCCGACCGCGGTCCGGGGGTATGGCTACACCTTC.

This sequence joins TRBV7-3 and TRBJ2-7, with D hard to call. CDR3 length: 14 residues. In germline, CDR1 is SGHTA, CDR2 FQGTGA. V lost 0 bases and J lost 2, with 8 bases in between. CDR3 nucleotide sequence: TGTGCCAGCAGCTTAACAAGCGTCCCCTACGAGCAGTACTTC. Amino acid sequence: CASSLTSVPYEQYF.

J is TRBJ2-1 and V is TRBV7-9; TRBD2 is a possible D gene (5 bases). Germline CDR1 is SEHNR and CDR2 is FQNEAQ (reference sequence). The CDR3 contains 16 residues. V was trimmed by 5 bases and J by 0 bases, leaving 14 bases between them. The CDR3 DNA sequence: TGTGCCAGCAGCAAGAGGTCGGGGAGCTCCTACAATGAGCAGTTCTTC. It translates to CASSKRSGSSYNEQFF.

Only one count was recorded for this clone. The rearrangement joins TRBV5-3 to TRBJ1-1; 8 bases align to TRBD1. TRBV5-3 is an ORF, and what it does is uncertain. The CDR3 sequence is 16 residues long. The ends lost 4 bases at V and 3 bases at J; junction bases unmatched: 11. The CDR3 bases are TGTGCCAGAAGCCTTGGAACTACGACAGGGGACACTGAAGCTTTCTTT. This gives the protein CARSLGTTTGDTEAFF.

The V call is TRBV7-2, the J call TRBJ2-5; 8 bases are shared with TRBD2. Germline CDR1 reads SGHTA; CDR2 reads FQGNSA. J lost 2 bases, V lost 0 bases, and 5 bases had no gene match. This CDR3 region has 16 residues. The DNA for the CDR3 is TGTGCCAGCAGCTTAGCTCGGGGGGGGCAACAAGAGACCCAGTACTTC. It encodes CASSLARGGQQETQYF. Full variable domain (missing parts from reference TRBV7-2 and TRBJ2-5): GAGVSQSPSNKVTEKGKDVELRCDPISGHTALYWYRQSLGQGLEFLIYFQGNSAPDKSGLPSDRFSAERTGGSVSTLTIQRTQQEDSAVYLCASSLARGGQQETQYFGPGTRLLVL.

The J gene is TRBJ1-2, the V gene TRBV7-3, with 8 bases aligning to TRBD1. J lost 7 bases, V lost 2 bases, and 3 bases had no gene match. From germline, CDR1 is SGHTA and CDR2 FQGTGA. There are 13 residues in the CDR3. The chain's CDR3 is CASSLQDRAGYTF. CDR3 nucleotide sequence: TGTGCCAGCAGCTTACAGGACAGGGCTGGCTACACCTTC.

The chain carries TRBV27 and TRBJ1-5, with unresolved D. This CDR3 region has 13 residues. Germline assignment: CDR1 MNHEY and CDR2 SMNVEV (reference sequence). Trimming stripped 5 bases from V and 4 bases from J, with 9 bases between. The CDR3 loop reads CASSPSRNQPQHF. The CDR3 nucleotides read TGTGCCAGCAGTCCATCGAGAAATCAGCCCCAGCATTTT.

On this clone itself: At one of its ends the junction is not consistent with the germline gene, which may arise from a read error. The chain carries TRBV7-6 and TRBJ1-5; D is undetermined. The germline V gene has CDR1 SGHVS and CDR2 FNYEAQ. The CDR3 contains 18 residues. The CDR3 DNA reads as TGTGCCAGCAGCTTAGATTTCTCGGAGGAGGATAGCAATCAGCCCCAGAATTTT. Amino acid sequence: CASSLDFSEEDSNQPQNF.

This chain links TRBV7-9 with TRBJ1-1, with D possibly TRBD1 on 5 matching bases. The germline gives CDR1 SEHNR, CDR2 FQNEAQ (reference sequence). This CDR3 comprises 16 residues. With 5 bases removed from V and 0 bases from J, the gap between germline ends came to 16 bases. The CDR3 DNA sequence: TGTGCCAGCAGCCAGGGTTGGAACGGCATGAACACTGAAGCTTTCTTT. Translation: CASSQGWNGMNTEAFF.

This chain joins TRBV18 and TRBJ2-7, with no clear D. The CDR3 extends over 14 amino acids. The V end was cut by 0 bases, the J end by 5 bases, with 11 bases between. Germline V gene lookup returns CDR1 KGHSH and CDR2 LQKENI. The CDR3 here is CASSPPNEPDEQYF. The DNA for the CDR3 is TGTGCCAGCTCACCACCCAACGAGCCGGACGAGCAGTACTTC.

The chain couples TRBV2 to TRBJ2-3; D unclear. V was shortened by 9 bases and J by 0 bases, with 13 bases between the two germline ends. Looked up from germline, CDR1 is SNHLY and CDR2 is FYNNEI. The CDR3 covers 14 residues. CDR3 bases: TGTGCCAGTTCGTGGGCGCCTAGCACAGATACGCAGTATTTT. Residues: CASSWAPSTDTQYF.

The CDR3 sequence is CSAQQGQGYTF. Written as DNA, the CDR3 is TGCAGTGCCCAGCAGGGACAAGGCTACACCTTC. The rearrangement uses TRBV20-1 and TRBJ1-2, with D perhaps matching TRBD1 (6 bases). Germline CDR1 DFQATT, CDR2 SNEGSKA (reference sequence). The CDR3 is made up of 11 amino acids. Trimming removed 6 bases from V and 8 bases from J, with 13 bases in between.

The count of this clone is one. This sequence joins TRBV4-3 and TRBJ2-7, with D perhaps matching TRBD1 (7 bases). Germline-derived CDR1 and CDR2 are LGHNA and YSLEER. The V end lost 1 base, the J end lost 4 bases, and 14 bases lay between the germline ends. CDR3 length: 15 amino acids. Written as DNA, the CDR3 is TGCGCCAGCAGCCAAGGGGTGACAGGGAGGTACGAGCAGTACTTC. It codes for CASSQGVTGRYEQYF.

In this sample, this clone turned up once. The chain couples TRBV19 to TRBJ2-1; 7 nucleotides match TRBD2. Trimming cost V 4 bases and J 3 bases; bases outside gene matches: 6. CDR1 LNHDA and CDR2 SQIVND come from the germline V gene (reference sequence). The CDR3 is made up of 15 amino acids. The CDR3 bases are TGTGCCAGTAGTAAGGGCGGGGGTAGCTACAATGAGCAGTTCTTC. Protein: CASSKGGGSYNEQFF. The full variable domain, completed using reference TRBV19 and TRBJ2-1, is DGGITQSPKYLFRKEGQNVTLSCEQNLNHDAMYWYRQDPGQGLRLIYYSQIVNDFQKGDIAEGYSVSREKKESFPLTVTSAQKNPTAFYLCASSKGGGSYNEQFFGPGTRLTVL.